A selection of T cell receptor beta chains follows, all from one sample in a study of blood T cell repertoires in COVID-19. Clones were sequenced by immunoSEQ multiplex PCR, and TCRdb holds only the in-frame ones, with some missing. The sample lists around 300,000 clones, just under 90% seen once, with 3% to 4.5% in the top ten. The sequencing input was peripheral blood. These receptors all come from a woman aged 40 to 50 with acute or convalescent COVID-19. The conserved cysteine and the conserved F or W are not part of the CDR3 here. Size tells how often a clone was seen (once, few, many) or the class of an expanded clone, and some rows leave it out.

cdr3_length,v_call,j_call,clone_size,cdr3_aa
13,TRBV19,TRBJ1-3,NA,ASKSGGYSGNTIY
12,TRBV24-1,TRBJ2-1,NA,ATIEERGYNEQF
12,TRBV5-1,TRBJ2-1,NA,ASSLDRGYNEQF
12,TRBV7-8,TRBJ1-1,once,ASSLGRVNTEAF
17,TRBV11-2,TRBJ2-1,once,ASSLGGRSSGGVSHEQF
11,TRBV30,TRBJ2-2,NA,AGRTGTPGELF
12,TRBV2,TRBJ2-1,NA,ASSWTGVDNEQF
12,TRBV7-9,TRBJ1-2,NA,ASSLLPRNYGYT
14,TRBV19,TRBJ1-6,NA,ASSILAPAYNSPLH
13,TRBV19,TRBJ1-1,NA,ASTTGGLLDTEAF
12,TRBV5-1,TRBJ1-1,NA,ASSLGQGETEAF
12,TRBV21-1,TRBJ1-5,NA,ASSTFQGAQPQH
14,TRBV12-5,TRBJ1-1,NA,ASGLAPGGMNTEAF
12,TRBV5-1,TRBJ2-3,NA,ASSLATPTDTQY
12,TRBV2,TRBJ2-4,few,ASTAAAAKNIQY
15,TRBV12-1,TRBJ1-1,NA,ASSSTHETGANTEAF
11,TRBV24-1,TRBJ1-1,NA,ATTRGPNTEAF
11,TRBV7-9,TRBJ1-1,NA,ASSLGQGSEAF
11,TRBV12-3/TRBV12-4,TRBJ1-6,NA,ASRLRDNSPLH